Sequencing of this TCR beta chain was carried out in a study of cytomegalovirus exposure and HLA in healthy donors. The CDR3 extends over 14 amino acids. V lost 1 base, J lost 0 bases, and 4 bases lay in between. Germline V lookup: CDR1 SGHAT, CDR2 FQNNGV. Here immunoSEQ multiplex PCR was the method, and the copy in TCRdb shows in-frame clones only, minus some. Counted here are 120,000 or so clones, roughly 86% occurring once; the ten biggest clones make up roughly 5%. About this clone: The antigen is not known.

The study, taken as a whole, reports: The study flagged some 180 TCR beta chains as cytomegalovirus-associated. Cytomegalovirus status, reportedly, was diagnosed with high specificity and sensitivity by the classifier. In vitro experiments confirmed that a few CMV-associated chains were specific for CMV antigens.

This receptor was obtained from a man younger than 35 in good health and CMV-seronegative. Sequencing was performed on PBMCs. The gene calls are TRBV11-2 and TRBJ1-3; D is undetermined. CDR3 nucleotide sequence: TGTGCCAGCAGCTTAGGCAGCTCTGGAAACACCATATATTTT. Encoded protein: CASSLGSSGNTIYF.